This T cell receptor (beta chain) was profiled in a study of early T cells in non-severe SARS-CoV-2 infection (dated by TCRdb to the early 2020s). With respect to the entire study: TCR sequencing used bulk RNA from unsorted whole blood, so alpha and beta chains could not be paired.

With regard to this clonotype: The antigen this receptor binds is unknown. Just one base apart from a much larger clone, this may be a read error.

Overall study results and their limits: VDJdb matching was skewed toward anti-spike CD8 responses and likely underestimated virus-specific expansions, missing private and CD4 specificities.

Library creation used 5' RACE. These reads were obtained on a NextSeq 500. To correct for sequencing error and PCR bias, the TCR library protocol tagged individual cDNA molecules with unique molecular identifiers. Both TCR alpha and beta chains were sequenced, and tight co-correlation was observed between alpha and beta sequence abundances in each sample. The original pipeline was this. V gene, J gene and CDR3 annotation of TCR sequences was performed with Decombinator V4. TCRs were defined as expanded if a significant change between any two time points was detected under a Poisson model with p below 0.0001. Abundances of TCRs were expressed as counts per million after normalisation to the total number of TCRs sequenced in each sample. A search of VDJdb, accessed on 1 November 2021, was run for TCRs annotated to CMV, EBV and SARS-CoV-2, with TCRs annotated for multiple antigens excluded. Through fastp at Q25 and MiXCR, TCRdb rebuilt clones from the public reads, retaining in-frame beta chains. All rows with the same CDR3 protein become a single entry with the most common DNA and genes. The V and J calls were determined by TCRdb, not by the authors. The sample has 90,000 to 120,000 distinct CDR3 sequences on record, roughly 10% of them singletons. The ten largest clones take up about 8% of the sample.

A case-control design nested within a healthcare worker cohort in London, UK, was used, with weekly nasopharyngeal swab PCR tests and blood sampling performed. Healthcare workers were enrolled in the week of the UK lockdown, from 23 to 31 March 2020, and were followed every week for up to roughly 15 weeks. The receptor's source is an adult who was a healthcare worker with PCR-confirmed SARS-CoV-2 infection or an uninfected control (not recorded which). Material: whole blood.

The CDR3 loop reads CASSLLGVAKNIQYF. The bases are TGTGCCAGCAGCTTATTGGGGGTAGCCAAAAACATTCAGTACTTC. Here the chain combines TRBV11-2 and TRBJ2-4; the D gene may be TRBD1 or TRBD2, since each aligns over 5 bases. Based on the germline V gene, the CDR1 and CDR2 sequences are SGHAT and FQNNGV. V loses 2 bases of germline sequence and J loses 0 bases, and the interval between the two ends is 8 bases. Reading from cysteine to phenylalanine, the CDR3 counts 15 amino acids. Only CDR3 DNA remains: 45 bases, in frame from the first base.